This TCR beta chain was found in a study of blood T cell repertoires in COVID-19. Clones were read by immunoSEQ multiplex PCR, and TCRdb kept only the in-frame ones, dropping some. The data hold 200,000 to 250,000 clones, with over 70% observed a single time. Which cohort a participant joined came from the clinical history participants gave. In germline, CDR1 is SGHTA, CDR2 FQGTGA. V lost 3 bases and J lost 9; bases outside the gene matches: 5. The CDR3 spans 14 residues. This clone came up once. The receptor comes from a woman younger than 45 who had been exposed to COVID-19. The sequenced material came from PBMCs or T cells enriched from blood (not recorded which). The rearrangement uses TRBV7-3 and TRBJ2-1, with TRBD2 matching 10 bases. The CDR3 DNA reads as TGTGCCAGCAGCTTGCTAGCGGGAGATCTTGAGCAGTTCTTC. This codes for CASSLLAGDLEQFF.